These T cell receptor beta chains were read from a single sample in a study of T cells in Graves' hyperthyroidism and ophthalmopathy. TCRdb re-called the multiplex PCR reads through MiXCR, storing one row per CDR3 protein. The sample has fewer than 700,000 distinct CDR3 sequences; more than 15% are singletons. Sequenced: blood. Receptors originate from a woman between 18 and 30 years old with Graves' ophthalmopathy. CDR3s include the opening cysteine and the closing phenylalanine or tryptophan. The D gene is left open where the match is weak. Expanded clones get a size class; other rows say once, few or many, or leave the size out.

abundance: many; j_gene: TRBJ2-2; len: 16; v_gene: TRBV27; d_gene: NA; CDR3aa: CASSSPSRANTGELFF; CDR3nt: TGTGCCAGCAGTTCCCCGTCTAGGGCCAACACCGGGGAGCTGTTTTTT
abundance: many; j_gene: TRBJ2-7; len: 15; v_gene: TRBV20-1; d_gene: NA; CDR3aa: CSAERASESSYEQYF; CDR3nt: TGCAGTGCCGAGAGGGCTAGCGAGAGCTCCTACGAGCAGTACTTC
abundance: many; j_gene: TRBJ1-6; len: 15; v_gene: TRBV5-1; d_gene: NA; CDR3aa: CASSLVGATNSPLHF; CDR3nt: TGCGCCAGCAGCTTGGTGGGGGCGACTAATTCACCCCTCCACTTT
abundance: many; j_gene: TRBJ1-5; len: 14; v_gene: TRBV7-9; d_gene: NA; CDR3aa: CASSLGGIGTPQHF; CDR3nt: TGTGCCAGCAGCTTAGGCGGTATTGGAACTCCCCAGCATTTT
abundance: NA; j_gene: TRBJ1-4; len: 18; v_gene: TRBV7-2; d_gene: NA; CDR3aa: CASSLNWLGTLPNEKLFF; CDR3nt: TGTGCCAGCAGCTTAAATTGGCTCGGGACGCTCCCTAATGAAAAACTGTTTTTT
abundance: few; j_gene: TRBJ2-1; len: 12; v_gene: TRBV6-2/TRBV6-3; d_gene: NA; CDR3aa: CASSNRGGEQFF; CDR3nt: TGTGCCAGCAGTAACAGGGGGGGTGAGCAGTTCTTC
abundance: many; j_gene: TRBJ1-1; len: 12; v_gene: TRBV20-1; d_gene: TRBD1; CDR3aa: CSAKGAMSEAFF; CDR3nt: TGCAGTGCTAAGGGGGCTATGTCTGAAGCTTTCTTT
abundance: NA; j_gene: TRBJ2-2; len: 15; v_gene: TRBV9; d_gene: NA; CDR3aa: CASSPHLGQSGELFF; CDR3nt: TGTGCCAGCAGCCCCCATTTGGGTCAATCCGGGGAGCTGTTTTTT
abundance: NA; j_gene: TRBJ1-1; len: 16; v_gene: TRBV7-9; d_gene: NA; CDR3aa: CASSFYSGAKDPEAFF; CDR3nt: TGTGCCAGCAGCTTTTATTCAGGGGCGAAGGACCCTGAAGCTTTCTTT
abundance: NA; j_gene: TRBJ1-5; len: 14; v_gene: TRBV7-9; d_gene: TRBD1; CDR3aa: CASSSPGQNQPQHF; CDR3nt: TGTGCCAGCAGCTCACCGGGACAGAATCAGCCCCAGCATTTT
abundance: NA; j_gene: TRBJ2-3; len: 15; v_gene: TRBV5-4; d_gene: NA; CDR3aa: CASSQGGRGTDTQYF; CDR3nt: TGTGCCAGCAGTCAAGGGGGACGGGGCACAGATACGCAGTATTTT
abundance: few; j_gene: TRBJ2-3; len: 16; v_gene: TRBV27; d_gene: TRBD2; CDR3aa: CATWTSGSAPSDTQYF; CDR3nt: TGTGCCACCTGGACTAGCGGGAGTGCCCCTTCAGATACGCAGTATTTT
abundance: few; j_gene: TRBJ2-6; len: 15; v_gene: TRBV28; d_gene: NA; CDR3aa: CATNYRNSGANVLTF; CDR3nt: TGTGCCACAAACTACCGGAACTCTGGGGCCAACGTCCTGACTTTC
abundance: few; j_gene: TRBJ2-1; len: 15; v_gene: TRBV5-6; d_gene: NA; CDR3aa: CASSERTAGYNEQFF; CDR3nt: TGTGCCAGCAGTGAAAGGACGGCAGGTTACAATGAGCAGTTCTTC
abundance: NA; j_gene: TRBJ2-7; len: 15; v_gene: TRBV12-3/TRBV12-4; d_gene: NA; CDR3aa: CVSSLGGDPSYEQYF; CDR3nt: TGTGTCAGCAGTTTAGGGGGTGACCCTTCCTACGAGCAGTACTTC